This T cell receptor beta chain was captured in a study of cytotoxic CD8 clonotypes in ibrutinib-treated CLL. The study's findings and limits: The study found public clonotypes uncommon, contracting or stable on treatment. Clonality showed a rise at ibrutinib response that reversed toward baseline at progression.

Of note for this clone: Its antigen is currently unknown. A read error may be the cause here, since a much bigger clone is one base away.

CDR3 length: 13 residues. CDR1 is SGHAT, CDR2 FQNNGV, per germline. J gave up 3 bases and V 4 bases, and 2 bases lay outside the gene matches. The intended depth for sequencing was 1 in 200,000 to 1 in 1 million T cells. The repertoire was sequenced with immunoSEQ multiplex PCR; TCRdb's copy has only in-frame clones and lacks some. The table has approximately 280,000 clones, 70% to 80% seen once; the top ten hold about 5%. This specimen consisted of PBMCs, obtained at disease progression, from a patient treated with ibrutinib. This clonotype was sampled from a human donor with chronic lymphocytic leukemia. V usage is TRBV11-2 and J usage is TRBJ1-2, with 7 positions matching TRBD1. DNA for the CDR3: TGTGCCAGCAGCTCGACAGGGTACTATGGCTACACCTTC. It encodes CASSSTGYYGYTF.